This paragraph reports one T cell receptor beta chain. The antigen is unknown. The data were obtained in a study of shared clonotypes between healthy human individuals. General study results and limits: In the sorted subsets, rarefaction showed sequencing was incomplete despite large depth. Shared across a few donors were approximately 5% of the naive CD4 clonotypes.

Cells designated naive CD8 were CD45RO-negative and were positively selected for CCR7, with terminally differentiated effector memory CD45RA+ cells excluded. Per the germline V gene, CDR1 is SNHLY and CDR2 is FYNNEI. The V and J ends lost 7 bases and 0 bases respectively, with 12 bases between them. This CDR3 region has 14 residues. The method was immunoSEQ multiplex PCR; TCRdb's version includes in-frame clones alone and lacks a portion of them. The top ten clones hold more than 1.5% of a sample with about 2.1 million clones, just over 90% of them seen once. What was sequenced was naive CD8+ T cells from PBMCs. The TCR originated in a man aged 18-30 years in good health. Some clones in this sample may be carry-over from other donors' samples. The chain recombines TRBV2 with TRBJ1-1, with no clear D. CDR3 in amino acids: CASNTRGMNTEAFF. DNA for the CDR3: TGTGCCAGCAACACAAGAGGGATGAACACTGAAGCTTTCTTT. Drawing the rest from reference TRBV2 and TRBJ1-1, the complete variable domain is EPEVTQTPSHQVTQMGQEVILRCVPISNHLYFYWYRQILGQKVEFLVSFYNNEISEKSEIFDDQFSVERPDGSNFTLKIRSTKLEDSAMYFCASNTRGMNTEAFFGQGTRLTVV.